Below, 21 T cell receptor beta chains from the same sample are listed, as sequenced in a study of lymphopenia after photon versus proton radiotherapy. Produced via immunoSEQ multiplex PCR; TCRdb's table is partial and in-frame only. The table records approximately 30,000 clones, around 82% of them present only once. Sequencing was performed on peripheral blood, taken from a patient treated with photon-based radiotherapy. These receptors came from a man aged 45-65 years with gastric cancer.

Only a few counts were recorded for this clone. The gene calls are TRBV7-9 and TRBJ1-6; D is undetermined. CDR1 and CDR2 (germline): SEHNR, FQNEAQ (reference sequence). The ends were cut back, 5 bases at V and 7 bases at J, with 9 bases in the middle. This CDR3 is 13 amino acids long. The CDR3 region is CASSHGSNSPLHF. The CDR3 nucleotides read TGTGCCAGCAGCCACGGGAGCAATTCACCCCTCCACTTT.

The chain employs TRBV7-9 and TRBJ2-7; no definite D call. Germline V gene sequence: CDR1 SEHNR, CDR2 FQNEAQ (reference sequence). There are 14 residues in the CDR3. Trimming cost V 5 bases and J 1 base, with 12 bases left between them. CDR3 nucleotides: TGTGCCAGCAGCCAGTCTAGTGCTTCCTACGAGCAGTACGTC. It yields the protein CASSQSSASYEQYV.

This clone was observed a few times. The CDR3 protein is CASSQDGTSGGASDTQYF. The CDR3 coding sequence is TGTGCCAGCAGCCAAGATGGGACTAGCGGGGGGGCCTCAGATACGCAGTATTTT. This chain connects TRBV4-2 to TRBJ2-3; 16 bases are shared with TRBD2. V lost 0 bases and J lost 4; bases outside the gene matches: 4. The CDR3 length is 18 residues. Per germline, CDR1 LGHNA and CDR2 YNFKEQ.

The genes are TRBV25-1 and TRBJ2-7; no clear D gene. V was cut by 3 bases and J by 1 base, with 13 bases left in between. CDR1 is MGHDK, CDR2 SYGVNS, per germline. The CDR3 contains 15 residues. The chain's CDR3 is CASSDLKAWSYEQYV. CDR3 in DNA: TGTGCCAGCAGTGATTTGAAGGCCTGGTCCTACGAGCAGTACGTC.

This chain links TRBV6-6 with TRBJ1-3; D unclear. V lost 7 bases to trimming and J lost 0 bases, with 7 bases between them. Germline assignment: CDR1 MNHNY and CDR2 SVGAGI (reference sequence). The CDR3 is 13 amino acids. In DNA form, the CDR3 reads TGTGCCAGCACTTTGGGCTCTGGAAACACCATATATTTT. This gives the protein CASTLGSGNTIYF.

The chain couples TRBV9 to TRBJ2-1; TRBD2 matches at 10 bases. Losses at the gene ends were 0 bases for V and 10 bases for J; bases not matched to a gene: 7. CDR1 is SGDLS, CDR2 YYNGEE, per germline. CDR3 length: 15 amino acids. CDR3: CASSVVGLAGDEQFF. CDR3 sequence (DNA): TGTGCCAGCAGCGTAGTGGGGCTAGCGGGAGACGAGCAGTTCTTC.

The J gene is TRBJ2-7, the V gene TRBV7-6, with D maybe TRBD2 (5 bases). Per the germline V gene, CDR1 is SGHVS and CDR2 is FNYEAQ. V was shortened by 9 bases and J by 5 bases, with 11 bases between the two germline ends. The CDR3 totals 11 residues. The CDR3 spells CARRGRNEQYF. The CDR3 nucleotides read TGTGCCAGGCGCGGGCGTAACGAGCAGTACTTC.

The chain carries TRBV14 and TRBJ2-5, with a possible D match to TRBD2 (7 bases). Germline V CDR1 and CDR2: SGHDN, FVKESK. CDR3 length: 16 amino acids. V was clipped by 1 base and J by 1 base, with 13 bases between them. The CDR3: CASSQVGAGAQETQYF. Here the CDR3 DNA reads TGTGCCAGCAGCCAAGTTGGGGCGGGGGCCCAAGAGACCCAGTACTTC.

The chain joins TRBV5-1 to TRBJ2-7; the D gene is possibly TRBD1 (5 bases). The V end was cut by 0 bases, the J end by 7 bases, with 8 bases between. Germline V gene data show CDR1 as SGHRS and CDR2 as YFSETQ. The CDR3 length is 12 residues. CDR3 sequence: CASSLEGAEQYV. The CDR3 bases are TGCGCCAGCAGCTTGGAAGGGGCAGAGCAGTACGTC.

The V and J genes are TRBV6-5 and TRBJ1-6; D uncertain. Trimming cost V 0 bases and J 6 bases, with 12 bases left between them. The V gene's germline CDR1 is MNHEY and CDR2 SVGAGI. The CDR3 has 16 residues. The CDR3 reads CASSYSIGPLNSPLHF. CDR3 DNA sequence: TGTGCCAGCAGTTACTCGATCGGGCCTCTTAATTCACCCCTCCACTTT.

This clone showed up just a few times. The CDR3 loop is CAWSAMTSGEQFF. The CDR3 coding sequence is TGTGCCTGGAGTGCTATGACTAGCGGTGAGCAGTTCTTC. V is TRBV30 and J is TRBJ2-1, with 9 bases matching TRBD2. The CDR3 contains 13 residues. Germline CDR1 GTSNPN, CDR2 SVGIG (reference sequence). V lost 1 base, J lost 9 bases, and 4 bases stayed unmatched.

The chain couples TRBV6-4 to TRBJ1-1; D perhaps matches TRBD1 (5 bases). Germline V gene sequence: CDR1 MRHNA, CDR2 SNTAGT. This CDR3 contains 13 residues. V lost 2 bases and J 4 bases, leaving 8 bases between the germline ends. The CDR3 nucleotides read TGTGCCAGCAGTGACAGGGGTGGCACTGAAGCTTTCTTT. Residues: CASSDRGGTEAFF.

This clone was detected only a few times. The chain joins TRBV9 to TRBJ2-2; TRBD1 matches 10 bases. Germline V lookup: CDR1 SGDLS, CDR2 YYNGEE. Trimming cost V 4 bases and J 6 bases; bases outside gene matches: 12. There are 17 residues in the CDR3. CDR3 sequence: CASSISTGGNVAGELFF. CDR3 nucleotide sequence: TGTGCCAGCAGCATTTCGACAGGGGGCAATGTGGCCGGGGAGCTGTTTTTT.

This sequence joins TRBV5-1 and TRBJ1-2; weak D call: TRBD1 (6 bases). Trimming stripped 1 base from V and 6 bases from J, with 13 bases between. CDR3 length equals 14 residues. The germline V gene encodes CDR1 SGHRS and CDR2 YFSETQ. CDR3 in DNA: TGCGCCAGCAGCTTGACAGGGCAATGGGATGGCTACACCTTC. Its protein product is CASSLTGQWDGYTF.

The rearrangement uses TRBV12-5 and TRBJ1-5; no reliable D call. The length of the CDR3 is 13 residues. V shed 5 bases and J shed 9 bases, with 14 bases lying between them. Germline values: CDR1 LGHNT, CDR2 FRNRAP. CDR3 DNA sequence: TGTGCTAGTGGTAATGGGGAGAGTCGGCCCCAGCATTTT. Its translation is CASGNGESRPQHF.

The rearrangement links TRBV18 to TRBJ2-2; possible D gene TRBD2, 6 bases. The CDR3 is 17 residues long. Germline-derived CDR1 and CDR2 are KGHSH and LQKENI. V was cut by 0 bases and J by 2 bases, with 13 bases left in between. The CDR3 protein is CASSPPRPGTNTGELFF. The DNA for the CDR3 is TGTGCCAGCTCACCACCACGGCCAGGGACTAACACCGGGGAGCTGTTTTTT.

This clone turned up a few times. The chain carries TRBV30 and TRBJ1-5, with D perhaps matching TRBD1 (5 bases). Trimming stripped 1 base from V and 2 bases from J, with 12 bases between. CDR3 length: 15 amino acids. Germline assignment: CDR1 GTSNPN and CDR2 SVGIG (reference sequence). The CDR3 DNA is TGTGCCTGGAGTGGAGGGGCGCGAGGCAATCAGCCCCAGCATTTT. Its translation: CAWSGGARGNQPQHF.

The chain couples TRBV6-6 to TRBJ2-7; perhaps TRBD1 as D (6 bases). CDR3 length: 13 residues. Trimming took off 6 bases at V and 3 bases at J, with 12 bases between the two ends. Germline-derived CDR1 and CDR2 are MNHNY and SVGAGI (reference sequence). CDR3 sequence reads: CASSSDRNYEQYV. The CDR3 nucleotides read TGTGCCAGCAGCAGCGACAGGAACTACGAGCAGTACGTC.

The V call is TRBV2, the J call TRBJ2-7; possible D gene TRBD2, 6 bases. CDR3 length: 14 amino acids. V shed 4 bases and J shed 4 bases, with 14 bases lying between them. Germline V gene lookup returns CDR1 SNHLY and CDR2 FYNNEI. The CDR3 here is CASSAGVGPYEQYV. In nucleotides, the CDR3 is TGTGCCAGCAGTGCGGGGGTAGGTCCGTACGAGCAGTACGTC.

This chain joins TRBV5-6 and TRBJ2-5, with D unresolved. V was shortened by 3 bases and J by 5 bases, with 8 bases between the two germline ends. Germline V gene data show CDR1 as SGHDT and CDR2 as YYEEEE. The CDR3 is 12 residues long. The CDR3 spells CASSSARETQYF. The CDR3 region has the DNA TGTGCCAGCAGCTCCGCCCGGGAGACCCAGTACTTC.

CDR3 region: CASSPRGYEQYF. For the CDR3, the DNA is TGTGCCAGCTCACCACGAGGGTACGAGCAGTACTTC. The V and J genes are TRBV18 and TRBJ2-7, with a weak D call TRBD2 (5 bases). V lost 1 base and J 4 bases, leaving 5 bases between the germline ends. Germline values: CDR1 KGHSH, CDR2 LQKENI. The CDR3 spans 12 residues.